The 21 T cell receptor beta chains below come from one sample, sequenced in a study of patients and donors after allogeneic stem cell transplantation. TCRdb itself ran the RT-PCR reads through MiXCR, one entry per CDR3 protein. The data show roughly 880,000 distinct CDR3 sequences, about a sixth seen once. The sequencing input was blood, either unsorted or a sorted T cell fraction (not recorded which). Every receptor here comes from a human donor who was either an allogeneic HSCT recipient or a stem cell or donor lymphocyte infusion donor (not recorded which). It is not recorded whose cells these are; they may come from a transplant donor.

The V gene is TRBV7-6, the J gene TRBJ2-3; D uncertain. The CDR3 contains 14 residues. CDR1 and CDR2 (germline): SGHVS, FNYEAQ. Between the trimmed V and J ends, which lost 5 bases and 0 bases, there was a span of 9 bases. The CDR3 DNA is TGTGCCAGCAGCCCCCGGTTTAGCACAGATACGCAGTATTTT. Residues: CASSPRFSTDTQYF.

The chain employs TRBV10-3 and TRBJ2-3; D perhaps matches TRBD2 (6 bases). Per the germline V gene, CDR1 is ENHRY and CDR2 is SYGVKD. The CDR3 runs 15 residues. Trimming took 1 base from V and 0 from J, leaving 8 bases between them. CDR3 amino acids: CAISEWGTSTDTQYF. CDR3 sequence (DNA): TGTGCCATCAGTGAGTGGGGGACTAGCACAGATACGCAGTATTTT.

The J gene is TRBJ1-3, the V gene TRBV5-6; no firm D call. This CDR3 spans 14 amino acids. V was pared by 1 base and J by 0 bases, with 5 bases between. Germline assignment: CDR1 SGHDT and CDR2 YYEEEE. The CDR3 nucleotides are TGTGCCAGCAGCTTGCAGACCTCTGGAAACACCATATATTTT. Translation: CASSLQTSGNTIYF.

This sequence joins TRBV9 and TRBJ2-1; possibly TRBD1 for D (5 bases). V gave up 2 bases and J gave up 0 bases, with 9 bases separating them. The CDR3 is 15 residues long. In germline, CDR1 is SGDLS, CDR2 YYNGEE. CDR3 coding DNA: TGTGCCAGCAGCGTGGGCGACAGCTCCTACAATGAGCAGTTCTTC. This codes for CASSVGDSSYNEQFF.

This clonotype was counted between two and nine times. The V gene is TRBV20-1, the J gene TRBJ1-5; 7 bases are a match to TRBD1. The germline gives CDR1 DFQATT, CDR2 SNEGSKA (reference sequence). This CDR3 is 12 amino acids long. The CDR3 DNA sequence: TGCAGCAGGGGGGGGCCCAATCAGCCCCAGCATTTT. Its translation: CSRGGPNQPQHF.

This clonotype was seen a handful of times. The CDR3 reads CASSRNHRDTEQYF. CDR3 coding DNA: TGCGCCAGCAGCCGAAATCACAGGGACACCGAGCAGTACTTC. This rearrangement joins TRBV5-1 to TRBJ2-7; D possibly corresponds to TRBD1 (6 bases). Looked up from germline, CDR1 is SGHRS and CDR2 is YFSETQ. The CDR3 extends over 14 amino acids. Trimming shortened V by 4 bases and J by 6 bases, and 17 bases separated the two germline ends.

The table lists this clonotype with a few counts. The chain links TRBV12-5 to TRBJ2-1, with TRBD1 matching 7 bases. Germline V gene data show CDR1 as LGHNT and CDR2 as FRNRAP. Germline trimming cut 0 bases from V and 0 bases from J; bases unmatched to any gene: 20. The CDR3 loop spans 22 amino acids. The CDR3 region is CASGLVGLDRAVNWHSYNEQFF. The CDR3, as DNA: TGTGCTAGTGGTTTGGTAGGTCTCGACAGGGCCGTTAATTGGCACTCCTACAATGAGCAGTTCTTC.

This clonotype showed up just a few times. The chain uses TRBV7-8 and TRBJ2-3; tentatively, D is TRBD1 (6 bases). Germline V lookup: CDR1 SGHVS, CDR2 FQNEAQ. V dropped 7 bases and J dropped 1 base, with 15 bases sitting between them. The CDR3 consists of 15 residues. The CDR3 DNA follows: TGTGCCAGCACCGGTAAGGGGGTTGGCACAGATACGCAGTATTTT. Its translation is CASTGKGVGTDTQYF.

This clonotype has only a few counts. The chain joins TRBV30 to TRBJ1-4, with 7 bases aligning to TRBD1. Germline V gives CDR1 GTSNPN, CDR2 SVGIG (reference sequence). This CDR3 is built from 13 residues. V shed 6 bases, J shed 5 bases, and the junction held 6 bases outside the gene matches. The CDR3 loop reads CACAGQYNEKLFF. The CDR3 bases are TGTGCCTGTGCGGGACAGTACAATGAAAAACTGTTTTTT.

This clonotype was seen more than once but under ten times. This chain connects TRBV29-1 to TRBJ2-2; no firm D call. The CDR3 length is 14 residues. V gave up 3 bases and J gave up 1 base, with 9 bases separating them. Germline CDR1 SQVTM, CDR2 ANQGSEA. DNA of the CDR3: TGCAGCGTTGATCCGGCAGGGAACACCGGGGAGCTGTTTTTT. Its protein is CSVDPAGNTGELFF.

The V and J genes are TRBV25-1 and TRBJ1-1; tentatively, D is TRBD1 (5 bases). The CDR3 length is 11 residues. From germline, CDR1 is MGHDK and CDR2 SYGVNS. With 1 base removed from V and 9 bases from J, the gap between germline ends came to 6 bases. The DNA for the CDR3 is TGTGCCAGCAGTGAATGGGGGAAAGCTTTCTTT. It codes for CASSEWGKAFF.

The CDR3 is CSARQGAGADQPQHF. The CDR3 DNA reads as TGCAGTGCAAGACAGGGGGCGGGGGCCGATCAGCCCCAGCATTTT. The chain carries TRBV20-1 and TRBJ1-5, with 10 positions matching TRBD1. V shed 6 bases and J 5 bases; nucleotides not matched to a gene: 10. Germline CDR1 and CDR2: DFQATT and SNEGSKA (reference sequence). The CDR3 is made up of 15 amino acids.

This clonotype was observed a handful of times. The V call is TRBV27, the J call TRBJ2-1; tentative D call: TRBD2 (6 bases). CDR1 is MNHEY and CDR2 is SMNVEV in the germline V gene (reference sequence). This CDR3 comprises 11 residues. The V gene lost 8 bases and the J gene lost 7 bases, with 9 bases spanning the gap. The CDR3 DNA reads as TGTGCCAGCCTGGCGGGAAATGAGCAGTTCTTC. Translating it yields CASLAGNEQFF.

The CDR3 bases are TGTGCCAGCAGCCCAACCCTCAGGGGAGGAACCTATAATTCACCCCTCCACTTT. The encoded protein is CASSPTLRGGTYNSPLHF. This chain joins TRBV7-8 and TRBJ1-6, with D possibly TRBD1 on 6 matching bases. The germline V gene has CDR1 SGHVS and CDR2 FQNEAQ. V lost 5 bases and J lost 2, with 19 bases in between. This CDR3 has 18 residues. The whole variable domain, filled in from reference TRBV7-8 and TRBJ1-6, reads GAGVSQSPRYKVAKRGQDVALRCDPISGHVSLFWYQQALGQGPEFLTYFQNEAQLDKSGLPSDRFFAERPEGSVSTLKIQRTQQEDSAVYLCASSPTLRGGTYNSPLHFGNGTRLTVT.

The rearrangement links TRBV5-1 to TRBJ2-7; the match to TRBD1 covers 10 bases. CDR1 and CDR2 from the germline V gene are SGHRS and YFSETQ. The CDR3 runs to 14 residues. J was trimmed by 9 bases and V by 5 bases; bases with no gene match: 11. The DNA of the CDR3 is TGCGCCAGCAGTCCGGGGACAGGGGCCCCTCGGCAGTACTTC. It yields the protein CASSPGTGAPRQYF.

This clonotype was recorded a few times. The CDR3 region is CASSQVGGPRSYEQYF. In DNA form, the CDR3 reads TGCGCCAGCAGCCAAGTGGGGGGCCCCCGTTCCTACGAGCAGTACTTC. This chain links TRBV4-1 with TRBJ2-7; D is perhaps TRBD1 or TRBD2 (6 bases each). V gave up 1 base and J gave up 1 base, with 14 bases separating them. This CDR3 has 16 amino acids. CDR1 MGHRA and CDR2 YSYEKL come from the germline V gene.

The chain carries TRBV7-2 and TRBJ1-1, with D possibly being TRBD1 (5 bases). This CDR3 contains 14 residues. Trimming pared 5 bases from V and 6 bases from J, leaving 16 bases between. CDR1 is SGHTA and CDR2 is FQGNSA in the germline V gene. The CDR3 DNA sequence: TGTGCCAGCAGCCGCCAGGGTAGGTCCCCTGAAGCTTTCTTT. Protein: CASSRQGRSPEAFF.

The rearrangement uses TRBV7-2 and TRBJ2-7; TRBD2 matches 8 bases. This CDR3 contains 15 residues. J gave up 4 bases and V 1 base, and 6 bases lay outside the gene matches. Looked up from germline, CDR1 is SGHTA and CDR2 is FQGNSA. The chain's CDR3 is CASSLDGGARYEQYF. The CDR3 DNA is TGTGCCAGCAGCTTAGACGGGGGGGCCAGGTACGAGCAGTACTTC.

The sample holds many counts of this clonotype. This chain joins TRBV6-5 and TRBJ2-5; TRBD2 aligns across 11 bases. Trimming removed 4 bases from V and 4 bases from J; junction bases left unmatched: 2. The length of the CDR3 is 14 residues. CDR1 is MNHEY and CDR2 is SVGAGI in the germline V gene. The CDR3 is CASSFTSGRETQYF. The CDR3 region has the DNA TGTGCCAGCAGTTTTACTAGCGGGAGAGAGACCCAGTACTTC.

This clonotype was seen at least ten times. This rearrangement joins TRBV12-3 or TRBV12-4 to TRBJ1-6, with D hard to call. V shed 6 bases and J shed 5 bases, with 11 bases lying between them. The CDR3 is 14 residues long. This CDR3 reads CASSDGINNSPLHF. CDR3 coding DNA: TGTGCCAGCAGCGACGGGATAAATAATTCACCCCTCCACTTT.

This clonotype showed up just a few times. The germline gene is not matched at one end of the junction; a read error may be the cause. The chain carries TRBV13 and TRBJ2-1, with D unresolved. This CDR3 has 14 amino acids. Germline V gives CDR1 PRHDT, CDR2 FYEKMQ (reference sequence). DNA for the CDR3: TGTGTCAGCAGCTCTATCCTGACACACAATGAGCAGTTCTTC. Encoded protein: CVSSSILTHNEQFF.